The 32 T cell receptor beta chains given below trace back to one sample, sequenced in a study of cytomegalovirus exposure and HLA in healthy donors. This PCR relied on a set of 60 Vbeta primers and 13 Jbeta primers. Profiling relied on immunoSEQ multiplex PCR, and the TCRdb table lists in-frame clones only, not all of them. Among 99,000 or so clones listed, about 80% were seen once. The specimen was PBMCs. Receptors originate from a man aged 55 to 70 in good health and CMV-seropositive.

This clone was detected only once. The rearrangement joins TRBV2 to TRBJ2-2, with 7 bases fitting TRBD1. J was trimmed by 0 bases and V by 8 bases; bases with no gene match: 6. Germline CDR1 is SNHLY and CDR2 is FYNNEI. CDR3 length: 15 amino acids. CDR3 DNA: TGTGCCAGCCTGAGGGACAGATCGAACACCGGGGAGCTGTTTTTT. It specifies CASLRDRSNTGELFF.

This sequence joins TRBV5-6 and TRBJ1-2; 10 nucleotides align to TRBD1. The CDR3 spans 16 residues. The V gene's germline CDR1 is SGHDT and CDR2 YYEEEE. J was trimmed by 8 bases and V by 2 bases; bases with no gene match: 12. The CDR3 is CASSFRDRGYVGGYTF. The CDR3 nucleotides are TGTGCCAGCAGCTTCCGGGACAGGGGTTACGTGGGGGGCTACACCTTC. Filled out from reference TRBV5-6 and TRBJ1-2, the complete variable domain reads DAGVTQSPTHLIKTRGQQVTLRCSPKSGHDTVSWYQQALGQGPQFIFQYYEEEERQRGNFPDRFSGHQFPNYSSELNVNALLLGDSALYLCASSFRDRGYVGGYTFGSGTRLTVV.

The V gene is TRBV6-6, the J gene TRBJ1-3; 7 nucleotides match TRBD1. The CDR3 is 15 residues long. The ends lost 7 bases at V and 1 base at J; junction bases unmatched: 7. Per germline, CDR1 MNHNY and CDR2 SVGAGI (reference sequence). In DNA form, the CDR3 reads TGTGCCAGCACCCTCAGGGGGAGATCTGGAAACACCATATATTTT. This translates into CASTLRGRSGNTIYF.

J is TRBJ2-7 and V is TRBV5-6; 9 positions agree with TRBD1. The V segment lost 4 bases and the J segment 4 bases; nucleotides outside the gene matches: 3. The CDR3 is 13 amino acids. From germline, CDR1 is SGHDT and CDR2 YYEEEE. For the CDR3, the DNA is TGTGCCAGCAGCCGGACAGGGGTATACGAGCAGTACTTC. This sequence encodes CASSRTGVYEQYF.

The chain carries TRBV5-4 and TRBJ2-2; the match to TRBD2 covers 12 bases. V shed 0 bases and J 3 bases; nucleotides not matched to a gene: 3. Germline V gene lookup returns CDR1 SGHNT and CDR2 YYREEE (reference sequence). CDR3 length: 17 amino acids. As DNA, the CDR3 is TGTGCCAGCAGCTTGGTGCTAGCGGGGGGGTACACCGGGGAGCTGTTTTTT. As protein: CASSLVLAGGYTGELFF.

The DNA of the CDR3 is TGTGCCAGCACCCCAACAGGGGTGGACTATGGCTACACCTTC. Translated: CASTPTGVDYGYTF. V gene TRBV28 combines with J gene TRBJ1-2; the match to TRBD1 covers 7 bases. The germline V gene encodes CDR1 MDHEN and CDR2 SYDVKM. The CDR3 has 14 amino acids. V lost 7 bases to trimming and J lost 3 bases; unmatched junction nucleotides: 8.

CDR3 in DNA: TGCGCCAGCCTTAGCGGGGATTACTACAATGAGCAGTTCTTC. Amino acid sequence: CASLSGDYYNEQFF. The genes are TRBV5-1 and TRBJ2-1, with 8 positions matching TRBD2. CDR1 and CDR2 (germline): SGHRS, YFSETQ. This CDR3 contains 14 residues. V shed 7 bases, J shed 3 bases, and the junction held 6 bases outside the gene matches.

In the case of this clone: An end of the junction differs from the germline gene, which may be a read error. V and J are TRBV7-6 and TRBJ1-6, with TRBD1 as a possible D gene (6 bases). Germline CDR1 reads SGHVS; CDR2 reads FNYEAQ. The CDR3 is made up of 16 amino acids. The CDR3 coding sequence is TGTACCAGCAGAGCGGGACATTCTTTATATAATTCACCCCTCCACTTT. Amino acids: CTSRAGHSLYNSPLHF. Variable domain in full (rest from reference TRBV7-6 and TRBJ1-6): GAGVSQSPRYKVTKRGQDVALRCDPISGHVSLYWYRQALGQGPEFLTYFNYEAQQDKSGLPNDRFSAERPEGSISTLTIQRTEQRDSAMYRCTSRAGHSLYNSPLHFGNGTRLTVT.

This rearrangement joins TRBV10-2 to TRBJ2-5, with a tentative D call TRBD1 (5 bases). Germline V gene sequence: CDR1 WSHSY, CDR2 SAAADI. This CDR3 is 13 amino acids long. V gave up 5 bases and J gave up 2 bases, with 9 bases separating them. The CDR3 sequence: CASSRGLQETQYF. CDR3 DNA: TGCGCCAGCAGTAGGGGCCTTCAAGAGACCCAGTACTTC.

The chain joins TRBV25-1 to TRBJ1-1; TRBD1 might be the D (5 bases). V gave up 6 bases and J gave up 6 bases, with 17 bases separating them. This CDR3 has 14 residues. From germline, CDR1 is MGHDK and CDR2 SYGVNS. In nucleotides, the CDR3 is TGTGCCAGCAGCCGTCCGGGGGATGCCCCTGAAGCTTTCTTT. Translated, it gives CASSRPGDAPEAFF.

The chain has TRBV6-5 and TRBJ2-7, with 8 bases aligning to TRBD1. The length of the CDR3 is 15 residues. In germline, CDR1 is MNHEY, CDR2 SVGAGI. Trimming took 6 bases from V and 6 from J; bases not matched to a gene: 13. The CDR3 sequence: CASSYDRTGNSEQYF. In DNA form, the CDR3 reads TGTGCCAGCAGCTACGACCGGACAGGGAACTCCGAGCAGTACTTC.

This chain connects TRBV19 to TRBJ1-1; 7 bases map to TRBD1. V shed 5 bases, J shed 4 bases, and the junction held 4 bases outside the gene matches. The CDR3 extends over 13 amino acids. CDR1 is LNHDA and CDR2 is SQIVND in the germline V gene (reference sequence). The CDR3 nucleotides read TGTGCCAGTAGTCGAGACAGGGCCACTGAAGCTTTCTTT. It translates to CASSRDRATEAFF. Full variable domain (missing parts from reference TRBV19 and TRBJ1-1): DGGITQSPKYLFRKEGQNVTLSCEQNLNHDAMYWYRQDPGQGLRLIYYSQIVNDFQKGDIAEGYSVSREKKESFPLTVTSAQKNPTAFYLCASSRDRATEAFFGQGTRLTVV.

The rearrangement links TRBV6-5 to TRBJ1-6; D is perhaps TRBD1 (5 bases). V was pared by 0 bases and J by 8 bases, with 14 bases between. The V gene's germline CDR1 is MNHEY and CDR2 SVGAGI. CDR3 length: 16 residues. CDR3 sequence reads: CASSYSGGGADSPLHF. The CDR3 bases are TGTGCCAGCAGTTACTCGGGGGGAGGGGCCGATTCACCCCTCCACTTT.

The chain employs TRBV21-1 and TRBJ2-5; whether TRBD1, the table's D call, matches the DNA was not checked. The DNA end is a closer match to TRBJ2-7, so the J assignment may be wrong. TRBV21-1 is a listed pseudogene. The CDR3 runs to 15 residues. The CDR3 DNA sequence: TGTGCCAGCAGCAACCGGGACAGGGGGGCCTACGAGCAGTACTTC. It specifies CASSNRDRGAYEQYF.

The rearrangement uses TRBV7-9 and TRBJ1-4; D possibly corresponds to TRBD1 (5 bases). The CDR3 covers 15 residues. Per germline, CDR1 SEHNR and CDR2 FQNEAQ (reference sequence). V was trimmed by 5 bases and J by 6 bases, leaving 16 bases between them. The CDR3 DNA reads as TGTGCCAGCAGCCCTCACTGGGGCGAGGATGAAAAACTGTTTTTT. Amino acid sequence: CASSPHWGEDEKLFF. Full variable domain (remainder filled in from reference TRBV7-9 and TRBJ1-4): DTGVSQNPRHKITKRGQNVTFRCDPISEHNRLYWYRQTLGQGPEFLTYFQNEAQLEKSRLLSDRFSAERPKGSFSTLEIQRTEQGDSAMYLCASSPHWGEDEKLFFGSGTQLSVL.

This chain connects TRBV6-5 to TRBJ2-7; 10 bases map to TRBD2. V lost 6 bases and J lost 9; bases outside the gene matches: 8. The CDR3 runs 13 residues. Germline CDR1 MNHEY, CDR2 SVGAGI. CDR3 sequence (DNA): TGTGCCAGCAGGTTAGCGGGGGGCTATCGGCAGTACTTC. Protein product: CASRLAGGYRQYF.

The rearrangement links TRBV6-5 to TRBJ1-1; D might be TRBD1 (6 bases). CDR3 length equals 13 residues. Trimming cost V 6 bases and J 2 bases, with 10 bases left between them. The germline V gene has CDR1 MNHEY and CDR2 SVGAGI. CDR3 DNA sequence: TGTGCCAGCAGGCAGACAGGTAACACTGAAGCTTTCTTT. Translated, it gives CASRQTGNTEAFF.

This chain uses TRBV9 with TRBJ2-5, with unresolved D. The J call may not be correct, given that the DNA end is closer to TRBJ2-7. The CDR3 runs 12 residues. CDR1 SGDLS and CDR2 YYNGEE come from the germline V gene. CDR3 in DNA: TGTGCCAGCAGCGTGAATTCCTACGAGCAGTACTTC. Protein: CASSVNSYEQYF.

The gene calls are TRBV11-2 and TRBJ2-7; D is perhaps TRBD1 (6 bases). The CDR3 is 16 amino acids. Germline CDR1 reads SGHAT; CDR2 reads FQNNGV. V was shortened by 5 bases and J by 2 bases, with 19 bases between the two germline ends. The CDR3 nucleotides are TGTGCCAGCAGCAAACAACCACAGGGAATTACCTACGAGCAGTACTTC. Its translation is CASSKQPQGITYEQYF.

The V gene is TRBV6-5, the J gene TRBJ1-1, with D possibly TRBD1 on 5 matching bases. CDR1 and CDR2 from the germline V gene are MNHEY and SVGAGI. V dropped 7 bases and J dropped 0 bases, with 15 bases sitting between them. The CDR3 sequence is 15 residues long. This CDR3 is CASIPIGRVNTEAFF. CDR3 nucleotides: TGTGCCAGCATTCCGATCGGCAGGGTGAACACTGAAGCTTTCTTT.

As for this clone: At one end, the junction sequence differs from germline, possibly due to a read error. The chain combines TRBV27 with TRBJ2-3, with D perhaps TRBD2 (7 bases). The CDR3 extends over 15 amino acids. CDR1 is MNHEY and CDR2 is SMNVEV in the germline V gene (reference sequence). CDR3 DNA sequence: TGTGCCAGCAGTCCTTCGTGGGGGGGCACGGATACGCAGTATTTT. Encoded protein: CASSPSWGGTDTQYF.

The rearrangement links TRBV2 to TRBJ2-3; no reliable D call. This CDR3 has 14 residues. CDR1 and CDR2 from the germline V gene are SNHLY and FYNNEI. V was clipped by 8 bases and J by 6 bases, with 18 bases between them. The CDR3 loop reads CASSSPTSLDTQYF. CDR3 in DNA: TGTGCCAGCTCAAGTCCTACCTCCCTGGATACGCAGTATTTT.

This rearrangement joins TRBV27 to TRBJ2-7, with TRBD2 matching 14 bases. V gave up 5 bases and J gave up 6 bases; unmatched junction bases: 9. The germline V gene has CDR1 MNHEY and CDR2 SMNVEV (reference sequence). The CDR3 is 16 residues long. The DNA of the CDR3 is TGTGCCAGCAGTCCCCTGGGACTAGCGGGGGTCGGCGAGCAGTACTTC. Its translation is CASSPLGLAGVGEQYF.

This clone was recorded only once. J is TRBJ1-2 and V is TRBV4-2; tentative D call: TRBD1 (6 bases). This CDR3 is built from 13 residues. V lost 0 bases to trimming and J lost 8 bases, with 10 bases between them. CDR1 and CDR2 from the germline V gene are LGHNA and YNFKEQ. CDR3 sequence reads: CASSQDRGRGYTF. The CDR3 DNA is TGTGCCAGCAGCCAAGATAGGGGGAGAGGCTACACCTTC.

The chain employs TRBV27 and TRBJ2-5, with TRBD1 identical over 9 bases. The DNA matches TRBJ2-7 better at its end, which makes the J call doubtful. The germline CDR1 and CDR2 sequences are MNHEY and SMNVEV (reference sequence). This CDR3 comprises 13 residues. CDR3 nucleotides: TGTGCCAGCAAGGGACAGGGAGAGTACGAGCAGTACTTC. Residues: CASKGQGEYEQYF.

V gene TRBV6-5 combines with J gene TRBJ1-2; 7 bases map to TRBD1. Trimming cost V 6 bases and J 12 bases; bases outside gene matches: 19. The CDR3 runs to 15 residues. Per germline, CDR1 MNHEY and CDR2 SVGAGI. CDR3 DNA: TGTGCCAGCAGCCAAACAACCCCGGGACAGTCGTTCCACACCTTC. Amino acid sequence: CASSQTTPGQSFHTF.

This clone occurred once. The chain links TRBV28 to TRBJ2-3, with D perhaps TRBD2 (6 bases). The CDR3 runs 16 residues. Trimming removed 1 base from V and 2 bases from J, with 13 bases in between. Germline V lookup: CDR1 MDHEN, CDR2 SYDVKM. CDR3: CASSLLGGASTDTQYF. The DNA for the CDR3 is TGTGCCAGCAGTTTATTGGGCGGGGCATCCACAGATACGCAGTATTTT.

The chain couples TRBV9 to TRBJ1-6, with TRBD1 as a possible D gene (5 bases). Per the germline V gene, CDR1 is SGDLS and CDR2 is YYNGEE. With 0 bases removed from V and 7 bases from J, the gap between germline ends came to 17 bases. This CDR3 is 17 amino acids long. CDR3 sequence reads: CASSVGPGLSGNSPLHF. For the CDR3, the DNA is TGTGCCAGCAGCGTAGGACCGGGACTGTCGGGGAATTCACCCCTCCACTTT.

The chain combines TRBV7-9 with TRBJ2-7; TRBD1 might be the D (6 bases). With 5 bases removed from V and 2 bases from J, the gap between germline ends came to 13 bases. This CDR3 has 14 residues. Germline-derived CDR1 and CDR2 are SEHNR and FQNEAQ (reference sequence). The CDR3 DNA sequence: TGTGCCAGCAGCACACAGGGAATGGCCTACGAGCAGTACTTC. As protein: CASSTQGMAYEQYF.

This chain joins TRBV2 and TRBJ2-7; D is possibly TRBD1 (5 bases). Per the germline V gene, CDR1 is SNHLY and CDR2 is FYNNEI. V was shortened by 0 bases and J by 5 bases, with 11 bases between the two germline ends. The CDR3 is made up of 14 amino acids. CDR3 DNA sequence: TGTGCCAGCAGTGAAGCACAGGTGGAGAACGAGCAGTACTTC. Translating it yields CASSEAQVENEQYF.

CDR3 bases: TGTGCCATTAGCGGGGGGGCAGATACGCAGTATTTT. Translated: CAISGGADTQYF. This chain uses TRBV2 with TRBJ2-3; 11 nucleotides agree with TRBD2. The CDR3 runs to 12 residues. Losses at the gene ends were 10 bases for V and 4 bases for J; bases not matched to a gene: 1. Per the germline V gene, CDR1 is SNHLY and CDR2 is FYNNEI. Full variable domain (rest looked up from reference TRBV2 and TRBJ2-3): EPEVTQTPSHQVTQMGQEVILRCVPISNHLYFYWYRQILGQKVEFLVSFYNNEISEKSEIFDDQFSVERPDGSNFTLKIRSTKLEDSAMYFCAISGGADTQYFGPGTRLTVL.

The chain links TRBV28 to TRBJ2-1; 12 positions match TRBD2. The length of the CDR3 is 16 residues. CDR1 and CDR2 (germline): MDHEN, SYDVKM. The V segment lost 0 bases and the J segment 6 bases; nucleotides outside the gene matches: 3. The CDR3 spells CASSLWLAGGGNEQFF. CDR3 coding DNA: TGTGCCAGCAGTTTATGGCTAGCGGGGGGGGGCAATGAGCAGTTCTTC.